The source of this T cell receptor (beta chain) is a study of CD8 T cells in ankylosing spondylitis. By quantitative 5'-RACE with molecular barcodes, the TCR beta libraries were made. From the 5' RACE reads, TCRdb called clonotypes with MiXCR, one entry per CDR3 protein. The table has some 52,000 distinct CDR3 sequences, approximately 7.4% seen once. Points from the study as a whole: Several highly homologous variants formed a TCR beta motif that appeared characteristic of ankylosing spondylitis blood. The clones that were linked to disease were reported to be significantly enriched in matched synovial fluid samples from ankylosing spondylitis patients. Disease-linked clones bore a CD8+ phenotype and were relatively rare in peripheral blood.

The CDR3 consists of 15 residues. Germline V lookup: CDR1 SGHDT, CDR2 YYEEEE. V dropped 0 bases and J dropped 8; count of bases not matched to a gene: 8. This clonotype was seen ten or more times. Its specificity is not known. Source material: blood, either unsorted or a sorted T cell fraction (not recorded which). The TCR originated in a female donor with ankylosing spondylitis or in good health (not recorded which). The chain couples TRBV5-6 to TRBJ2-1; 7 bases agree with TRBD2. CDR3: CASSLVGRGDHEQFF. CDR3 nucleotides: TGTGCCAGCAGCTTGGTAGGACGGGGGGACCATGAGCAGTTCTTC.